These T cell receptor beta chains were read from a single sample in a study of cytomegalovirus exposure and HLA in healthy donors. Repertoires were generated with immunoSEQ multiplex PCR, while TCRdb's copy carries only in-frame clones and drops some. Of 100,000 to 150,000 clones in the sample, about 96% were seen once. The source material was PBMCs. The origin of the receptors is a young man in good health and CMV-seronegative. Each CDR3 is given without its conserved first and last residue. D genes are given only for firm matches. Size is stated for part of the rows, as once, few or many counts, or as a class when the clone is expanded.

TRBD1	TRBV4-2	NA	ASSQEFASGQIYGYT
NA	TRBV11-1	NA	ASSITGTHTYEQY
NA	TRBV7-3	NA	ASSLAGSTSTDTQY
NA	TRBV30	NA	AWSPSPSGTLQAY
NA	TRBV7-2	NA	ASSPETGSGTDTQY
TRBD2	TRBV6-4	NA	ASSDSMASGFKGETQY
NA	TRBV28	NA	ASSLDSGNEQF
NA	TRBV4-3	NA	ASSPRSSVGNEQF
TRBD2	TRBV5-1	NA	ASSLAGVAGTYNEQF
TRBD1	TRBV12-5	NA	ASGSGTAAF
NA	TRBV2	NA	ASSDLGFSSYEQY
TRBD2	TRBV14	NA	ASSRLAGTTNQETQY
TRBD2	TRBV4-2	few	ASSQAASGSYEQY
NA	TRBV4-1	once	ASSQVLAHFNTGELF
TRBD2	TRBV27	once	ASSHLAGNSYEQY
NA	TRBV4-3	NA	ASSHNRELNTEAF
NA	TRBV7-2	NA	ASSLGPGVSYEQY
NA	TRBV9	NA	ASSATGWANTEAF
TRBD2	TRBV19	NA	ASSSEGLARNEQF
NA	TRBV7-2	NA	ASSLEGRRGPYYGYT
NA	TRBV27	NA	ASSLGQSYEQY
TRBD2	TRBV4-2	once	ASSQESREVSYEQY
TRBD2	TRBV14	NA	ASSTTAGVRADTQY
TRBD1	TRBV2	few	ASSRDRGNYGYT
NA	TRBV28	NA	ASSLLRRVGSGYT
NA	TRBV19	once	ASSIDRGYSNQPQH
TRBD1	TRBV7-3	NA	ASRTPGQGGNTEAF